The present T cell receptor beta chain was sequenced within a study of type 1 regulatory T cells. Study details: An in vitro protocol generated T-allo10, a Tr1-enriched, alloantigen-specific CD4 T cell product. Whole-study results and caveats: Compared with non-type 1 regulatory T cells, type 1 regulatory T cells showed a more restricted TCR repertoire.

In TCRdb, the reads were re-called with MiXCR into one record per CDR3 protein. In the table there are roughly 40,000 distinct CDR3 sequences, roughly an eighth of which are singletons. This clonotype was counted only a few times. Antigen specificity is unknown. Germline V gene data show CDR1 as MNHNY and CDR2 as SVGAGI (reference sequence). Trimming pared 9 bases from V and 3 bases from J, leaving 9 bases between. The CDR3 runs to 11 residues. This receptor was identified in a human donor in good health. The specimen sequenced was cultured non-Tr1 T cells, either the whole culture or a sorted T cell fraction (not recorded which). The J gene is TRBJ2-7, the V gene TRBV6-6; TRBD2 is a possible D gene (6 bases). CDR3 nucleotide sequence: TGTGCCAGTGGGGGGAACTACGAGCAGTACTTC. It encodes CASGGNYEQYF.